The 30 T cell receptor beta chains listed next were all sequenced from one sample in a study of CD8+CD57+ T cells in acquired aplastic anemia. Genomic DNA acted as the template from which TCR beta VDJ combination and CDR3 sequence profiling were carried out. Using its own MiXCR run on the reads, TCRdb lists one record per CDR3 protein. The repertoire holds about 130,000 distinct CDR3 sequences, 48% seen once, with roughly 2.5% in the top ten. Sequencing input: sorted CD4+, CD8+, or CD8+CD57+ T cells (not recorded which) from PBMCs. The receptors stem from a human donor in good health, serving as a control.

In its sample, this clonotype was seen a few times. The genes are TRBV2 and TRBJ1-5, with TRBD1 identical over 7 bases. The V gene end was trimmed by 8 bases and the J gene end by 7 bases; junction bases not matched to a gene: 14. CDR3 length: 15 residues. Germline V gene data show CDR1 as SNHLY and CDR2 as FYNNEI. The CDR3 DNA follows: TGTGCCAGCTGCCTCGACAGGGAGGGAAGACAGCCCCAGCATTTT. As protein: CASCLDREGRQPQHF.

This clonotype is medium-sized within its sample. V is TRBV20-1 and J is TRBJ2-5; 11 nucleotides line up with TRBD2. Germline-derived CDR1 and CDR2 are DFQATT and SNEGSKA (reference sequence). This CDR3 region has 16 residues. Trimming removed 0 bases from V and 5 bases from J; junction bases left unmatched: 8. In nucleotides, the CDR3 is TGCAGTGCTAGAGATAATAGCGGGGGGGCGTTGGAGACCCAGTACTTC. It yields the protein CSARDNSGGALETQYF.

In this sample, this clonotype turned up many times. V usage is TRBV2 and J usage is TRBJ1-1; 10 positions agree with TRBD1. The V segment lost 4 bases and the J segment 9 bases; nucleotides outside the gene matches: 8. The CDR3 sequence is 14 residues long. The germline gives CDR1 SNHLY, CDR2 FYNNEI. The CDR3 bases are TGTGCCAGCAGTGTACTCCAGGGACAGGGGCAAGCTTTCTTT. Encoded protein: CASSVLQGQGQAFF.

CDR3 nucleotide sequence: TGTGCCATCAGCTGGACAGGGTATCCTGAAGCTTTCTTT. It codes for CAISWTGYPEAFF. V and J are TRBV10-3 and TRBJ1-1; 8 nucleotides match TRBD1. Germline-derived CDR1 and CDR2 are ENHRY and SYGVKD. There are 13 residues in the CDR3. With V trimmed by 6 bases and J by 6 bases, 6 bases remained unmatched.

The chain couples TRBV7-6 to TRBJ2-1; no clear D. The germline V gene encodes CDR1 SGHVS and CDR2 FNYEAQ. CDR3 length: 12 residues. Trimming removed 5 bases from V and 10 bases from J, with 12 bases in between. The CDR3 region has the DNA TGTGCCAGCAGCCCTCGTGTCGGGGAGCAGTTCTTC. Protein: CASSPRVGEQFF.

This clonotype was seen at least ten times. V and J are TRBV10-1 and TRBJ1-4; 8 nucleotides match TRBD1. The germline gives CDR1 WNHNN, CDR2 SYGVQD (reference sequence). Trimming at V came to 4 bases and at J to 6 bases, leaving 10 bases not matched to a gene. The CDR3 contains 16 residues. The CDR3 protein is CASSGVFRGRDEKLFF. As DNA, the CDR3 is TGCGCCAGCAGTGGCGTGTTCAGGGGGCGGGATGAAAAACTGTTTTTT.

About this clonotype itself: The germline gene is not matched at one end of the junction; a read error may be the cause. The genes are TRBV6-2 or TRBV6-3 and TRBJ2-2, with TRBD1 identical over 7 bases. Per germline, CDR1 MNHEY and CDR2 SVGEGT. This CDR3 is built from 16 residues. In nucleotides, the CDR3 is TGTGCCAGCAGTTACTCAGAAACAGGGGACACCGGGGAGCTGCTTTTT. Translation gives CASSYSETGDTGELLF.

The rearrangement joins TRBV29-1 to TRBJ2-3; 7 nucleotides align to TRBD1. The CDR3 runs 14 residues. V shed 7 bases, J shed 3 bases, and the junction held 10 bases outside the gene matches. Germline V gene sequence: CDR1 SQVTM, CDR2 ANQGSEA. CDR3 DNA: TGCAGCGCCCGCCAGACAGGGAGTACAGATACGCAGTATTTT. It is translated as CSARQTGSTDTQYF.

V gene TRBV7-2 combines with J gene TRBJ2-7, with D maybe TRBD1 (7 bases). This CDR3 is built from 14 residues. CDR1 is SGHTA, CDR2 FQGNSA, per germline. V lost 2 bases to trimming and J lost 4 bases, with 12 bases between them. CDR3 loop: CASSLLTGRYEQYV. CDR3 nucleotides: TGTGCCAGCAGCTTATTGACAGGGAGGTACGAGCAGTACGTC.

The V gene is TRBV2, the J gene TRBJ2-7, with D possibly matching TRBD2 (6 bases). The ends were cut back, 8 bases at V and 5 bases at J, with 13 bases in the middle. Germline V gives CDR1 SNHLY, CDR2 FYNNEI. The CDR3 is made up of 12 amino acids. The CDR3, as DNA: TGTGCCAGCCGCCAAGCGGGTGACGAGCAGTACTTC. This sequence encodes CASRQAGDEQYF.

On this clonotype itself: A much larger clone differs by one base, so this may be a read error. Likely a read error: the CDR3 ends without its conserved phenylalanine or tryptophan. The chain employs TRBV6-2 or TRBV6-3 and TRBJ1-1; D perhaps matches TRBD1 (6 bases). V was shortened by 4 bases and J by 5 bases, with 11 bases between the two germline ends. The CDR3 has 13 amino acids. CDR1 is MNHEY, CDR2 SVGEGT, per germline. CDR3 nucleotide sequence: TGTGCCAGCAGTTCAGGGACAATGACTGAAGCTTTCTCT. Its protein product is CASSSGTMTEAFS.

The genes are TRBV25-1 and TRBJ1-3; D uncertain. This CDR3 is 15 amino acids long. V lost 1 base to trimming and J lost 2 bases, with 9 bases between them. The germline CDR1 and CDR2 sequences are MGHDK and SYGVNS. The DNA of the CDR3 is TGTGCCAGCAGTGAATCAGGCTACCCTGGAAACACCATATATTTT. It translates to CASSESGYPGNTIYF.

In its sample, this clonotype was seen many times. V gene TRBV3-1 combines with J gene TRBJ2-7, with a possible D match to TRBD2 (6 bases). CDR3 length equals 16 residues. The V and J ends lost 0 bases and 6 bases respectively, with 18 bases between them. CDR1 and CDR2 (germline): LGHDT, YNNKEL (reference sequence). In DNA form, the CDR3 reads TGTGCCAGCAGCCAAGATCGTAGGACTCGGGGGATCGAGCAGTACTTC. Its translation is CASSQDRRTRGIEQYF.

The J gene is TRBJ1-2, the V gene TRBV5-4; 8 bases match TRBD1. J gave up 3 bases and V 0 bases, and 4 bases lay outside the gene matches. The CDR3 is 15 residues long. Germline loops: CDR1 SGHNT, CDR2 YYREEE (reference sequence). The CDR3 coding sequence is TGTGCCAGCAGCTTGGCCGGACAGGGATACTATGGCTACACCTTC. As protein: CASSLAGQGYYGYTF.

The chain couples TRBV7-9 to TRBJ1-2; 7 positions agree with TRBD1. Losses at the gene ends were 7 bases for V and 8 bases for J; bases not matched to a gene: 16. CDR1 SEHNR and CDR2 FQNEAQ come from the germline V gene (reference sequence). The CDR3 loop spans 15 amino acids. In DNA form, the CDR3 reads TGTGCCAGCACCCAGGGGGGGACCTATTGGATCGGCTACACCTTC. Its protein product is CASTQGGTYWIGYTF.

The CDR3 DNA is TGTGCCACCAGTAGAGGACAGGCGAACACCGGGGAGCTGTTTTTT. Its protein product is CATSRGQANTGELFF. This rearrangement joins TRBV24-1 to TRBJ2-2, with 7 bases aligning to TRBD1. J gave up 0 bases and V 6 bases, and 3 bases lay outside the gene matches. CDR3 length: 15 residues. Germline V CDR1 and CDR2: KGHDR, SFDVKD.

This clonotype was counted many times. This chain uses TRBV20-1 with TRBJ1-4, with no clear D. This CDR3 contains 15 residues. CDR1 DFQATT and CDR2 SNEGSKA come from the germline V gene (reference sequence). With 4 bases removed from V and 7 bases from J, the gap between germline ends came to 19 bases. The CDR3 DNA is TGCAGTGCTAAAGGGTGGTTCGGGGATAGTGAAAAACTGTTTTTT. Its protein product is CSAKGWFGDSEKLFF.

This clonotype was seen at least ten times. The chain carries TRBV12-3 or TRBV12-4 and TRBJ1-5, with 7 bases lining up with TRBD1. CDR3 length equals 15 residues. The V gene end was trimmed by 5 bases and the J gene end by 3 bases; junction bases not matched to a gene: 7. The CDR3 coding sequence is TGTGCCAGCAGTCACAGGGGAGGCATCAATCAGCCCCAGCATTTT. It codes for CASSHRGGINQPQHF.

In this sample, this clonotype turned up once. V gene TRBV7-8 combines with J gene TRBJ2-7, with D hard to call. The germline gives CDR1 SGHVS, CDR2 FQNEAQ. V was trimmed by 0 bases and J by 2 bases, leaving 5 bases between them. This CDR3 region has 13 residues. The CDR3 loop reads CASSLADTYEQYF. In DNA, the CDR3 is TGTGCCAGCAGCTTAGCGGATACCTACGAGCAGTACTTC.

This clonotype was observed many times. This rearrangement joins TRBV6-5 to TRBJ2-5; weak D call: TRBD2 (7 bases). Between the trimmed V and J ends, which lost 11 bases and 5 bases, there was a span of 18 bases. Germline-derived CDR1 and CDR2 are MNHEY and SVGAGI. The CDR3 is made up of 13 amino acids. CDR3 amino acids: CASSWGGPETQYF. CDR3 DNA: TGTGCCTCCTCCTGGGGGGGGCCCGAGACCCAGTACTTC.

The V and J genes are TRBV10-1 and TRBJ2-1; D is possibly TRBD1 (5 bases). This CDR3 has 15 residues. V was clipped by 3 bases and J by 8 bases, with 17 bases between them. In germline, CDR1 is WNHNN, CDR2 SYGVQD (reference sequence). The CDR3 spells CASSEGQGLVDEQFF. As DNA, the CDR3 is TGCGCCAGCAGTGAAGGCCAGGGCTTGGTGGATGAGCAGTTCTTC.

The genes are TRBV11-2 and TRBJ2-3, with 8 bases identical to TRBD1. The CDR3 has 17 residues. Germline CDR1 SGHAT, CDR2 FQNNGV. The ends lost 1 base at V and 4 bases at J; junction bases unmatched: 10. The CDR3 nucleotides are TGTGCCAGCAGCTTAGGTTTCGGCAGGGGGCCGGCAGATACGCAGTATTTT. It is translated as CASSLGFGRGPADTQYF.

This clonotype was detected many times. CDR3 in amino acids: CASSRNTEAFF. Here the CDR3 DNA reads TGTGCCAGCAGCCGGAACACTGAAGCTTTCTTT. The chain has TRBV5-5 and TRBJ1-1; D remains unclear. The CDR3 totals 11 residues. V lost 4 bases to trimming and J lost 1 base, with 2 bases between them. Germline-derived CDR1 and CDR2 are SGHKS and YYEKEE (reference sequence). Based on the CDR3 plus reference TRBV5-5 and TRBJ1-1, the full variable domain is DAGVTQSPTHLIKTRGQQVTLRCSPISGHKSVSWYQQVLGQGPQFIFQYYEKEERGRGNFPDRFSARQFPNYSSELNVNALLLGDSALYLCASSRNTEAFFGQGTRLTVV.

The chain joins TRBV7-2 to TRBJ2-5; 8 bases map to TRBD1. After removal of 5 bases from V and 4 bases from J, the junction contained 6 bases not matched to a gene. Germline V gives CDR1 SGHTA, CDR2 FQGNSA. This CDR3 has 14 amino acids. The CDR3 DNA follows: TGTGCCAGCAGCGCGGACAGGGCCAGAGAGACCCAGTACTTC. Protein product: CASSADRARETQYF.

The rearrangement links TRBV29-1 to TRBJ1-2; no clear D gene. Germline V gives CDR1 SQVTM, CDR2 ANQGSEA. Trimming removed 1 base at V and 0 bases at J, with 9 bases between. The CDR3 totals 14 residues. CDR3 in DNA: TGCAGCGTTGAAGGGACGGTAGCTAACTATGGCTACACCTTC. Translation: CSVEGTVANYGYTF. Full variable domain (outside the CDR3, taken from reference TRBV29-1 and TRBJ1-2): SAVISQKPSRDICQRGTSLTIQCQVDSQVTMMFWYRQQPGQSLTLIATANQGSEATYESGFVIDKFPISRPNLTFSTLTVSNMSPEDSSIYLCSVEGTVANYGYTFGSGTRLTVV.

This clonotype showed up many times. The chain combines TRBV2 with TRBJ2-5, with 10 nucleotides matching TRBD2. J was trimmed by 2 bases and V by 6 bases; bases with no gene match: 3. Germline V gene sequence: CDR1 SNHLY, CDR2 FYNNEI. This CDR3 comprises 14 residues. CDR3 sequence (DNA): TGTGCCAGCAGGCAGCGGGGGGGTCAAGAGACCCAGTACTTC. This sequence encodes CASRQRGGQETQYF.

The genes are TRBV29-1 and TRBJ2-7; D is unclear. The CDR3 contains 12 residues. The ends were cut back, 6 bases at V and 2 bases at J, with 11 bases in the middle. CDR1 SQVTM and CDR2 ANQGSEA come from the germline V gene. Written as DNA, the CDR3 is TGCAGCGTCCTCGGGCCAACCTACGAGCAGTACTTC. The encoded protein is CSVLGPTYEQYF.

Ten or more counts support this clonotype. V usage is TRBV5-1 and J usage is TRBJ2-1; 8 bases map to TRBD2. Unmatched junction bases numbered 13, after V lost 4 bases and J lost 7 bases. This CDR3 contains 16 residues. Germline V lookup: CDR1 SGHRS, CDR2 YFSETQ. DNA of the CDR3: TGCGCCAGCAGCCCTAGCGGGCGGGGGGCCAGGAATGAGCAGTTCTTC. It specifies CASSPSGRGARNEQFF.

The chain is built from TRBV9 and TRBJ2-3; D is uncertain. Per the germline V gene, CDR1 is SGDLS and CDR2 is YYNGEE. The CDR3 totals 14 residues. V lost 4 bases, J lost 0 bases, and 9 bases lay in between. The chain's CDR3 is CASSQSRSTDTQYF. For the CDR3, the DNA is TGTGCCAGCAGCCAAAGCCGTAGCACAGATACGCAGTATTTT.

The rearrangement links TRBV20-1 to TRBJ1-6; D possibly corresponds to TRBD1 (5 bases). Germline values: CDR1 DFQATT, CDR2 SNEGSKA (reference sequence). V was pared by 6 bases and J by 11 bases, with 14 bases between. The CDR3 is 12 residues long. Here the CDR3 reads CSAMGPRPPLHF. DNA of the CDR3: TGCAGTGCGATGGGACCTAGGCCACCCCTCCACTTT.